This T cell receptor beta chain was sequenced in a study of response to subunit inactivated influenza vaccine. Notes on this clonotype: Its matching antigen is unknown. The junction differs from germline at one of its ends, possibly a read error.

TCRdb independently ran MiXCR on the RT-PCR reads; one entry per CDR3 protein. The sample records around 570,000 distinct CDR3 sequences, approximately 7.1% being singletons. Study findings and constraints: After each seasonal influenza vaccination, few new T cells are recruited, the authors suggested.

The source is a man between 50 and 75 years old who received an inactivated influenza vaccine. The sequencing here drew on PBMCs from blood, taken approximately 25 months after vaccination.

In DNA form, the CDR3 reads TGTGCCAGCGGCCAAGAGGCGGGAGGGCCAGAGGATACGCAGTATTTT. Protein sequence: CASGQEAGGPEDTQYF. The chain uses TRBV3-1 and TRBJ2-3, with 9 bases identical to TRBD2. The CDR3 length is 16 residues. Germline V CDR1 and CDR2: LGHDT, YNNKEL (reference sequence).